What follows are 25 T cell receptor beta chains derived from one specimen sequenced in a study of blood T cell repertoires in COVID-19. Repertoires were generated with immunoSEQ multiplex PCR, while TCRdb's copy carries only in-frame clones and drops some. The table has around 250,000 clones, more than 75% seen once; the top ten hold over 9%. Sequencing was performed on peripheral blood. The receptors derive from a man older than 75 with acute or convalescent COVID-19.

DNA for the CDR3: TGTGCCAGCAGCTCTCCCCTGGGTCGCGACAGGAACACTGAAGCTTTCTTT. It codes for CASSSPLGRDRNTEAFF. This chain connects TRBV5-8 to TRBJ1-1, with D tentatively TRBD1 (5 bases). Trimming removed 3 bases from V and 1 base from J, with 19 bases in between. Per the germline V gene, CDR1 is SGHTS and CDR2 is YDEGEE. The CDR3 covers 17 residues.

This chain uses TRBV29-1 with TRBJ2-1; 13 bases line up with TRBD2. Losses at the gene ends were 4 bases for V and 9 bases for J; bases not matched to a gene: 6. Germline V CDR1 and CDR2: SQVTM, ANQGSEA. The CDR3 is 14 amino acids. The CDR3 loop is CSVVRTSGRGEQFF. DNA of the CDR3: TGCAGCGTTGTAAGGACTAGCGGGAGAGGTGAGCAGTTCTTC.

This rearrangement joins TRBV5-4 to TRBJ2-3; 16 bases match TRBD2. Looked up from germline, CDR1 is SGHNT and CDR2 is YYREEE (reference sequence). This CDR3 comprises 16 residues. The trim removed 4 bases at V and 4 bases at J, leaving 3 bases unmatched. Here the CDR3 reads CASSLGTSGGADTQYF. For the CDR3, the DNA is TGTGCCAGCAGCCTGGGGACTAGCGGGGGGGCAGATACGCAGTATTTT.

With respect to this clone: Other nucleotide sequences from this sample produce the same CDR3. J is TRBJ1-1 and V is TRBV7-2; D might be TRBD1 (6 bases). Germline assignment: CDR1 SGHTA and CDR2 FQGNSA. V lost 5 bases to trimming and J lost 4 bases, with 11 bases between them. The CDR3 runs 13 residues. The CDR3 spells CASSLDRATEAFF. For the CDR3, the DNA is TGTGCCAGCAGCCTGGACAGAGCCACTGAAGCTTTCTTT.

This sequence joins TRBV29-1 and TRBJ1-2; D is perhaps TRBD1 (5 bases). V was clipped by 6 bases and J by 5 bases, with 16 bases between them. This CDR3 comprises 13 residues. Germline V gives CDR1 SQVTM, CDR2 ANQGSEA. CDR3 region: CSVVGTELYGYTF. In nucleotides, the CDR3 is TGCAGCGTGGTCGGGACTGAACTTTATGGCTACACCTTC.

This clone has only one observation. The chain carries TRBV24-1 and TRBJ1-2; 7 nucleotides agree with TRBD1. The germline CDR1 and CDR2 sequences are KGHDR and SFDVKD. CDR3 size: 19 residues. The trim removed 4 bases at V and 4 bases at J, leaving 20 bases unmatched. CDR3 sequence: CATSDPSSERTGGFYGYTF. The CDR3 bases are TGTGCCACCAGTGACCCCTCTTCTGAGAGGACAGGCGGTTTCTATGGCTACACCTTC.

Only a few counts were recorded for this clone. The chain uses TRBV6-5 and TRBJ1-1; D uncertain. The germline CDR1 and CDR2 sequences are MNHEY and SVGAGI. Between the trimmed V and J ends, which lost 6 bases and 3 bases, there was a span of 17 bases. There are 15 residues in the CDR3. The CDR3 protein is CASRHARERYTEAFF. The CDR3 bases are TGTGCCAGCAGGCACGCCCGTGAACGGTACACTGAAGCTTTCTTT.

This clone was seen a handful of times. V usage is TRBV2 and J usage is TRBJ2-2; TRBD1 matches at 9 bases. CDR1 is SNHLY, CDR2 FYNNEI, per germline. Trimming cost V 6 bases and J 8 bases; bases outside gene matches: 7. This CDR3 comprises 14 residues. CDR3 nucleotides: TGTGCCAGCAGCAGGGACAGGGTTCGGGGGGAGCTGTTTTTT. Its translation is CASSRDRVRGELFF.

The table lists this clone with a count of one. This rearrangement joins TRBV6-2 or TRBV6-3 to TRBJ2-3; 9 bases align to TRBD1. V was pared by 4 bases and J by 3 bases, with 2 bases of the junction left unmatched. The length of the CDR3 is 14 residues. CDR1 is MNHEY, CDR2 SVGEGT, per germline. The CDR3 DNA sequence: TGTGCCAGCAGTTGGGACAGGGCGACAGATACGCAGTATTTT. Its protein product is CASSWDRATDTQYF.

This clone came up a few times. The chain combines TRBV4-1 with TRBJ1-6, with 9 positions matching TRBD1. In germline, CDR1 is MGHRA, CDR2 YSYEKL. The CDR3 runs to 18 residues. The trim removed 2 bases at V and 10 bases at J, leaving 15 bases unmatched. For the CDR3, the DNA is TGCGCCAGCAGCCAACACCTCTACCGGGACAGGGAGGCCTCACCCCTCCACTTT. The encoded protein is CASSQHLYRDREASPLHF.

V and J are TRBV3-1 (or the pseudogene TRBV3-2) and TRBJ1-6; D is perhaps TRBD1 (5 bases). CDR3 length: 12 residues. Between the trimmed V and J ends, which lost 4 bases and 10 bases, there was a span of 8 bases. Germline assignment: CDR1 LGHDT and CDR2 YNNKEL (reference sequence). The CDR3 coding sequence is TGTGCCAGCAGCCCGACAGACTCACCCCTCCACTTT. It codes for CASSPTDSPLHF.

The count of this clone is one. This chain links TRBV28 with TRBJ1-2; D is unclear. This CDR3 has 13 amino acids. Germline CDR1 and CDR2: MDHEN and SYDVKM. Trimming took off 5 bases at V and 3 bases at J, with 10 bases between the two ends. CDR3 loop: CASSQRTYYGYTF. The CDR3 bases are TGTGCCAGCAGTCAACGGACTTACTATGGCTACACCTTC.

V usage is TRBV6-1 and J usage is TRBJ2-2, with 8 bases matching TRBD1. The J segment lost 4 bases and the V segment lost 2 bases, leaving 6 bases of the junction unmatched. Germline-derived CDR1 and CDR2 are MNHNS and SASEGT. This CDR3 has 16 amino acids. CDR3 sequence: CASSEQGALPTGELFF. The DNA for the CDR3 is TGTGCCAGCAGTGAACAGGGGGCCCTCCCCACCGGGGAGCTGTTTTTT.

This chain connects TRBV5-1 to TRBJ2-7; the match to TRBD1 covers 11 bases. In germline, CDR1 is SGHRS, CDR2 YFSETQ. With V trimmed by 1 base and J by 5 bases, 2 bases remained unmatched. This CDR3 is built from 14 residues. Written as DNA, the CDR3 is TGCGCCAGCAGCTTGCGGGACAGGGGGAACGAGCAGTACTTC. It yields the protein CASSLRDRGNEQYF.

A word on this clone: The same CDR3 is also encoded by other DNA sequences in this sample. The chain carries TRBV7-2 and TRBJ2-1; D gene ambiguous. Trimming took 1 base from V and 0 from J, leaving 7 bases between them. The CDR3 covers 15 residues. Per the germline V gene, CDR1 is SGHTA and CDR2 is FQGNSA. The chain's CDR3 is CASSLDFSSYNEQFF. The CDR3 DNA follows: TGTGCCAGCAGCTTAGACTTTAGCTCCTACAATGAGCAGTTCTTC.

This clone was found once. CDR3: CASSPVVAYGYTF. The CDR3 DNA reads TGTGCCAGCAGCCCTGTCGTAGCATATGGCTACACCTTC. The gene calls are TRBV7-2 and TRBJ1-2; D ambiguous. CDR3 length equals 13 residues. Trimming removed 5 bases from V and 5 bases from J, with 12 bases in between. Per germline, CDR1 SGHTA and CDR2 FQGNSA.

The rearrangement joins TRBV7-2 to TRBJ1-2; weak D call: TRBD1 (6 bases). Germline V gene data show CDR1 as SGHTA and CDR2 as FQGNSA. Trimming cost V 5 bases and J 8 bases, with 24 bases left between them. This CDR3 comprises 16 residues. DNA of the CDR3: TGTGCCAGCAGCCAAAGGGCAGGGGATGGTCAATACGGCTACACCTTC. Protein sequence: CASSQRAGDGQYGYTF. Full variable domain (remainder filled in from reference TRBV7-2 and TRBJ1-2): GAGVSQSPSNKVTEKGKDVELRCDPISGHTALYWYRQSLGQGLEFLIYFQGNSAPDKSGLPSDRFSAERTGGSVSTLTIQRTQQEDSAVYLCASSQRAGDGQYGYTFGSGTRLTVV.

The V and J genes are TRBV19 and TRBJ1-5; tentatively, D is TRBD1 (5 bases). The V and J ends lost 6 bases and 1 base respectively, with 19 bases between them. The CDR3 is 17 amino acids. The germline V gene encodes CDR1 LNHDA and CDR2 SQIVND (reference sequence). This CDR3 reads CASSPPWGEVSNQPQHF. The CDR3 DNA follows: TGTGCCAGTAGCCCCCCCTGGGGCGAAGTCAGCAATCAGCCCCAGCATTTT.

For the CDR3, the DNA is TGCAGTGCTAGTCAGGGGGCGGGTGTTTGGACTGAAGCTTTCTTT. Encoded protein: CSASQGAGVWTEAFF. The chain links TRBV20-1 to TRBJ1-1, with TRBD1 matching 8 bases. Germline-derived CDR1 and CDR2 are DFQATT and SNEGSKA (reference sequence). J gave up 5 bases and V 3 bases, and 11 bases lay outside the gene matches. CDR3 length: 15 amino acids.

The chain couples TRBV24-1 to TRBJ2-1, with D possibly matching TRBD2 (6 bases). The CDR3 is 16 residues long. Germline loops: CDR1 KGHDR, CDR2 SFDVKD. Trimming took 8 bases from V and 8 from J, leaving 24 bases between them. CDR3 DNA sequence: TGTGCCACCACACCCAGAGGGTGGCGGGAAGGGCATGAGCAGTTCTTC. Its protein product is CATTPRGWREGHEQFF.

The CDR3 region is CASSSPSGGNYGYTF. The CDR3 DNA sequence: TGTGCCAGCAGTTCCCCATCCGGGGGGAACTATGGCTACACCTTC. The chain carries TRBV6-5 and TRBJ1-2, with D perhaps TRBD1 (5 bases). There are 15 residues in the CDR3. The germline CDR1 and CDR2 sequences are MNHEY and SVGAGI. Trimming cost V 4 bases and J 2 bases, with 14 bases left between them.

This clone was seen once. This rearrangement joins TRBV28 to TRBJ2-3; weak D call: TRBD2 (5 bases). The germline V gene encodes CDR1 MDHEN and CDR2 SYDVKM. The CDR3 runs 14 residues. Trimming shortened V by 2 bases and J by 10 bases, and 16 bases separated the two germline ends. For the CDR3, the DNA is TGTGCCAGCAGTTTAACGGGGAGCAGAGGTGCGCAGTATTTT. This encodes CASSLTGSRGAQYF.

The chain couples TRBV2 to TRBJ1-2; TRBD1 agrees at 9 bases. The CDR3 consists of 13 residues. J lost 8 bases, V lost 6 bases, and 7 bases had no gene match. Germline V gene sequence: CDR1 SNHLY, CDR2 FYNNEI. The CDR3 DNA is TGTGCCAGCAGCCCACAGGGGGCGGAGGGCTACACCTTC. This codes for CASSPQGAEGYTF.

The CDR3 DNA is TGTGCCAGCAGTTCGATTCAGGGGGCCGCTGAAGCTTTCTTT. It specifies CASSSIQGAAEAFF. J is TRBJ1-1 and V is TRBV5-4, with 8 bases lining up with TRBD1. J gave up 6 bases and V 5 bases, and 9 bases lay outside the gene matches. This CDR3 region has 14 residues. CDR1 and CDR2 from the germline V gene are SGHNT and YYREEE (reference sequence).

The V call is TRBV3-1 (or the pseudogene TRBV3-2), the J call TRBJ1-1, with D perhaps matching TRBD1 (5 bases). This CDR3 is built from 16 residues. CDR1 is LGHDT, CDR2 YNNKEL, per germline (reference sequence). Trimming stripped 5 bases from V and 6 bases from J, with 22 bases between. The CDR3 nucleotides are TGTGCCAGCAGCGCCGGGACTCTCCTTAGCAAAGCTGAAGCTTTCTTT. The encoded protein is CASSAGTLLSKAEAFF.